The following is a T cell receptor beta chain sequence with its context. Its antigen remains unknown. The CDR3 has 16 residues. Trimming took 7 bases from V and 3 from J, leaving 22 bases between them. CDR1 SNHLY and CDR2 FYNNEI come from the germline V gene. The time point was: week 47, end of study. Vaccine doses each comprised 300 ug of mutant IDH1 20-mer peptide, with topical imiquimod. TCRdb's table, derived via immunoSEQ multiplex PCR, lists solely in-frame clones and lacks some. The table includes 30,000 to 35,000 clones, around nine tenths detected once. This sample is part of a study of a mutant IDH1 vaccine in newly diagnosed glioma. Study summary: First vaccine doses came 4-6 weeks after radiotherapy alone, or with temozolomide cycles.

The sequencing used PBMCs, collected from a glioma patient whose treatment included an IDH1 peptide vaccine. The V and J genes are TRBV2 and TRBJ2-7; the D gene could be TRBD1 or TRBD2 (5 bases each). The TCR originated in a woman in her 30s with glioma. The DNA for the CDR3 is TGTGCCAGCATCACCCTAGGGGTCGGGACGGTCTACGAGCAGTACTTC. It specifies CASITLGVGTVYEQYF.